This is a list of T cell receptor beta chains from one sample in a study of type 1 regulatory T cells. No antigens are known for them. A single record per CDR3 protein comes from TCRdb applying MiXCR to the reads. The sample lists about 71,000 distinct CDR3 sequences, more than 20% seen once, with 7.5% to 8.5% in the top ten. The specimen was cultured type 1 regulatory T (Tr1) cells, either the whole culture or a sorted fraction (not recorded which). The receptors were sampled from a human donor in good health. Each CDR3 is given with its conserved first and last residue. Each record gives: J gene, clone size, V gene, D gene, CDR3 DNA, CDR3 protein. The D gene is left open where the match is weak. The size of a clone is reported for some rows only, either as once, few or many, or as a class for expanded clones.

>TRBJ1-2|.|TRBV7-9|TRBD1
TGTGCCAGCAGACAAGGGGGCGGGCCACCCTCGTATGGCTACACCTTC
CASRQGGGPPSYGYTF
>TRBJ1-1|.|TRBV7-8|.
TGTGCCAGCAGCCCCAGACGGGGCCCGGGGAGTGAAGCTTTCTTT
CASSPRRGPGSEAFF
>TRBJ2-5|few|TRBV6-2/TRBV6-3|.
TGTGCCAGCAGTTTCACCCAAGAGACCCAGTACTTC
CASSFTQETQYF
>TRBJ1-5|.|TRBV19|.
TGTGCCAGTACAGGAGTAACTCGAAGTCAGCCCCAGCATTTT
CASTGVTRSQPQHF
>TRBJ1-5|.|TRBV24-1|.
TGTGCCACCAGTGATAGGTCAGGCAATCAGCCCCAGCATTTT
CATSDRSGNQPQHF
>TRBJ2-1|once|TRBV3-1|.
TGTGCCAGCAGCCCCTACGGAGGGATAACATACAATGAGCAGTTCTTC
CASSPYGGITYNEQFF
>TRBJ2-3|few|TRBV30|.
TGTGCCTGGAGTGATAGGATAAGTCCCAGCACAGATACGCAGTATTTT
CAWSDRISPSTDTQYF
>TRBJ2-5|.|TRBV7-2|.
TGTGCCAGCAGCCTACTAGGGAAAGAGACCCAGTACTTC
CASSLLGKETQYF
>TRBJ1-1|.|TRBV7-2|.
TGTGCCAGCAGCTTAGGGAAGACTGAAGCTTTCTTT
CASSLGKTEAFF
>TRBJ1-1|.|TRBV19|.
TGTGCCGCTTCAGGGCTGCGGGGCACTGAAGCTTTCTTT
CAASGLRGTEAFF
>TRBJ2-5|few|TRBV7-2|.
TGTGCCAGCAGCCCTAGCTTAACTAGGAATACTCAAGAGACCCAGTACTTC
CASSPSLTRNTQETQYF
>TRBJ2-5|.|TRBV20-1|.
TGCAGTGCTGGACCTTCTCGCATCCAAGAGACCCAGTACTTC
CSAGPSRIQETQYF
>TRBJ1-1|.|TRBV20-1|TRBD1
TGCAGTGCTAGAGATGCTAGGACAGGGGGCCGGACTGAAGCTTTCTTT
CSARDARTGGRTEAFF
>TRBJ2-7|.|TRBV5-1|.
TGCGCCAGCAGGGAATCGAGCTCCTACGAGCAGTACTTC
CASRESSSYEQYF
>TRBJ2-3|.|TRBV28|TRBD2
TGTGCCAGCATAGTTTCCATGAGCGGGGCTAGCACAGATACGCAGTATTTT
CASIVSMSGASTDTQYF
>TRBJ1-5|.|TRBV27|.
TGTGCCAGCAGGAGGTCTTTAAATCAGCCCCAGCATTTT
CASRRSLNQPQHF